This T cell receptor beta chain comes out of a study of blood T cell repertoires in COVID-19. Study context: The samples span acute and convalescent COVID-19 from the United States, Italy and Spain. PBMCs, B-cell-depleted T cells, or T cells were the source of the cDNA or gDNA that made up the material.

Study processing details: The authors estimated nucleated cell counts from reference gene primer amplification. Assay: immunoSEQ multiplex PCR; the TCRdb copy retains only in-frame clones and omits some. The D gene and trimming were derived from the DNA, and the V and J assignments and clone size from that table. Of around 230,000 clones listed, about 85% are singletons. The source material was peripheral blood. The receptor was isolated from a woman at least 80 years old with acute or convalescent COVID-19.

The CDR3 region is CASSLGYTVSSGNTIYF. In DNA, the CDR3 is TGTGCCAGCAGCTTAGGGTATACGGTCTCCTCTGGAAACACCATATATTTT. The chain links TRBV7-9 to TRBJ1-3; D is unclear. Trimming shortened V by 1 base and J by 0 bases, and 13 bases separated the two germline ends. CDR1 is SEHNR, CDR2 FQNEAQ, per germline (reference sequence). CDR3 length: 17 amino acids.